These T cell receptor beta chains were read from a single sample in a study of T-cell reconstitution after alpha-beta-depleted transplantation in children. TCRdb re-analysed the PCR reads in MiXCR, keeping a single row per CDR3 protein. The sample carries fewer than 700,000 distinct CDR3 sequences, 10% to 15% recorded once. The material was PBMCs, mostly from graft donor cells, obtained 360 days after TCRalphabeta/CD19-depleted stem cell transplant. The source of these receptors is a male patient aged 10 to 17 who had a stem cell transplant for acute myeloid leukemia, so the T cells may come from the graft donor. Both conserved end residues are part of each CDR3. Fields, in order: D gene, clone size, V gene, J gene, CDR3 protein, CDR3 DNA. A D gene is named only where the DNA matches it firmly. Rows give clone size only sometimes, using once, few, many, or a class for an expanded clone.

d_gene: -; abundance: few; v_gene: TRBV7-2; j_gene: TRBJ2-2; CDR3aa: CASSLTVVGTGELFF; CDR3nt: TGTGCCAGCAGCCTCACTGTCGTGGGGACCGGGGAGCTGTTTTTT
d_gene: TRBD2; abundance: -; v_gene: TRBV4-3; j_gene: TRBJ2-3; CDR3aa: CASSQEWGRTSGNVDTQYF; CDR3nt: TGCGCCAGCAGCCAAGAATGGGGTAGGACTAGCGGGAATGTAGATACGCAGTATTTT
d_gene: TRBD2; abundance: -; v_gene: TRBV20-1; j_gene: TRBJ2-1; CDR3aa: CSAHSGESYNEQFF; CDR3nt: TGCAGTGCTCATAGCGGGGAAAGCTACAATGAGCAGTTCTTC
d_gene: -; abundance: few; v_gene: TRBV7-6; j_gene: TRBJ2-7; CDR3aa: CASSLAAGYTYEQYF; CDR3nt: TGTGCCAGCAGCTTAGCGGCCGGCTATACCTACGAGCAGTACTTC
d_gene: -; abundance: many; v_gene: TRBV9; j_gene: TRBJ1-2; CDR3aa: CASSVEAGGGYTF; CDR3nt: TGTGCCAGCAGCGTAGAGGCAGGTGGTGGCTACACCTTC
d_gene: TRBD1; abundance: few; v_gene: TRBV3-1; j_gene: TRBJ2-1; CDR3aa: CASSQLGDSYNEQFF; CDR3nt: TGTGCCAGCAGCCAATTAGGGGACAGCTACAATGAGCAGTTCTTC
d_gene: -; abundance: few; v_gene: TRBV29-1; j_gene: TRBJ2-5; CDR3aa: CSAGGLAQETQYF; CDR3nt: TGCAGCGCGGGGGGCCTAGCGCAAGAGACCCAGTACTTC
d_gene: -; abundance: many; v_gene: TRBV7-9; j_gene: TRBJ1-5; CDR3aa: CASSPDFSNQPQHF; CDR3nt: TGTGCCAGCAGCCCCGATTTTAGCAATCAGCCCCAGCATTTT
d_gene: -; abundance: -; v_gene: TRBV5-1; j_gene: TRBJ2-7; CDR3aa: CASSRGLSLYEQYF; CDR3nt: TGCGCCAGCAGCAGAGGACTGTCCCTCTACGAGCAGTACTTC
d_gene: TRBD2; abundance: many; v_gene: TRBV10-3; j_gene: TRBJ2-7; CDR3aa: CAISEPIAGRYEQYF; CDR3nt: TGTGCCATCAGTGAGCCCATAGCGGGCCGCTACGAGCAGTACTTC
d_gene: -; abundance: few; v_gene: TRBV28; j_gene: TRBJ2-3; CDR3aa: CASSLWGLGRETQYF; CDR3nt: TGTGCCAGCAGTTTATGGGGACTCGGTCGGGAGACGCAGTATTTT
d_gene: TRBD2; abundance: -; v_gene: TRBV4-2; j_gene: TRBJ2-7; CDR3aa: CASSQDTRLARGPSYEQYF; CDR3nt: TGTGCCAGCAGCCAAGATACGAGACTAGCGAGAGGGCCGAGTTACGAGCAGTACTTC
d_gene: TRBD2; abundance: many; v_gene: TRBV7-9; j_gene: TRBJ2-1; CDR3aa: CASSLPGTSGSNEQFF; CDR3nt: TGTGCCAGCAGCTTACCCGGGACTAGCGGCTCCAATGAGCAGTTCTTC
d_gene: TRBD2; abundance: few; v_gene: TRBV7-9; j_gene: TRBJ2-2; CDR3aa: CASSSWTSGSGELFF; CDR3nt: TGTGCCAGCAGCTCCTGGACTAGCGGGAGCGGGGAGCTGTTTTTT
d_gene: -; abundance: many; v_gene: TRBV6-5; j_gene: TRBJ2-7; CDR3aa: CASSYAGTPTIDEQYF; CDR3nt: TGTGCCAGCAGTTATGCCGGGACACCCACAATCGACGAGCAGTACTTC
d_gene: -; abundance: few; v_gene: TRBV4-3; j_gene: TRBJ1-1; CDR3aa: CASSQEAAVAEAFF; CDR3nt: TGCGCCAGCAGCCAAGAGGCCGCAGTGGCTGAAGCTTTCTTT
d_gene: TRBD1; abundance: -; v_gene: TRBV27; j_gene: TRBJ2-1; CDR3aa: CASSPSTGLPYNEQFF; CDR3nt: TGTGCCAGCAGTCCATCGACAGGGTTACCTTACAATGAGCAGTTCTTC
d_gene: TRBD2; abundance: few; v_gene: TRBV28; j_gene: TRBJ2-1; CDR3aa: CASSYRGLAGAISGNEQFF; CDR3nt: TGTGCCAGCAGTTACCGGGGACTAGCGGGAGCGATATCGGGCAATGAGCAGTTCTTC
d_gene: -; abundance: few; v_gene: TRBV6-2/TRBV6-3; j_gene: TRBJ2-2; CDR3aa: CASSSAFNTGELFF; CDR3nt: TGTGCCAGCAGTTCGGCATTCAACACCGGGGAGCTGTTTTTT
d_gene: -; abundance: many; v_gene: TRBV4-1; j_gene: TRBJ1-1; CDR3aa: CASSKNTEAFF; CDR3nt: TGCGCCAGCAGCAAGAACACTGAAGCTTTCTTT
d_gene: -; abundance: many; v_gene: TRBV7-9; j_gene: TRBJ2-1; CDR3aa: CASSPPLGGRCFF; CDR3nt: TGTGCCAGCAGCCCGCCTTTAGGAGGGCGGTGTTTCTTC